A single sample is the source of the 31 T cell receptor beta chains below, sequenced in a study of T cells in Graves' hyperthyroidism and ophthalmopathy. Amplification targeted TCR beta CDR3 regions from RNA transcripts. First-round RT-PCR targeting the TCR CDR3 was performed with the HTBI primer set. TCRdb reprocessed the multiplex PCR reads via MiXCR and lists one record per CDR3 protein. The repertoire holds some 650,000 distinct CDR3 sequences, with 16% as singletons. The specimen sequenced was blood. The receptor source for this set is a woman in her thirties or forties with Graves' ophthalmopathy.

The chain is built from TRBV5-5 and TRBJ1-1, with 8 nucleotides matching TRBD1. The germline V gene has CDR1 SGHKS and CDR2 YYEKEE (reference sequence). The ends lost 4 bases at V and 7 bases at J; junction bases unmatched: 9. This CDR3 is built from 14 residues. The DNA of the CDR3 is TGTGCCAGCAGCCCGCCTCAGGGGGCTTTTGAAGCTTTCTTT. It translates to CASSPPQGAFEAFF.

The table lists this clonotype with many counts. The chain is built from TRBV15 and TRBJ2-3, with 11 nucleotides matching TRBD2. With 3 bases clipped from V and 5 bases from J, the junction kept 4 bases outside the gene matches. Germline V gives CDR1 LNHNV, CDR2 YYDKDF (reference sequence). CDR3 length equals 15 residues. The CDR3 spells CATSSSGRAVDTQYF. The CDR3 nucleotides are TGTGCCACCAGCAGTAGCGGGAGGGCCGTAGATACGCAGTATTTT.

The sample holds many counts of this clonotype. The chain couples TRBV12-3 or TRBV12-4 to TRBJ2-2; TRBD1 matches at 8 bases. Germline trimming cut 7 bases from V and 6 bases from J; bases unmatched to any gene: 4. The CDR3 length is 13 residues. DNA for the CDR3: TGTGCCAGCACGCAGACAGGGGCCGGGGAGCTGTTTTTT. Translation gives CASTQTGAGELFF.

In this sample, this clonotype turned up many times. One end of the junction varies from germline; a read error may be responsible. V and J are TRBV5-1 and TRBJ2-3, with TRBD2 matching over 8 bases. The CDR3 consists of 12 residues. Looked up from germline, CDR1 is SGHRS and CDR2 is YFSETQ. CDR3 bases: TGTGCCAGCAGCTTAGCGGGGGATACGCAGTATTTT. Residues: CASSLAGDTQYF.

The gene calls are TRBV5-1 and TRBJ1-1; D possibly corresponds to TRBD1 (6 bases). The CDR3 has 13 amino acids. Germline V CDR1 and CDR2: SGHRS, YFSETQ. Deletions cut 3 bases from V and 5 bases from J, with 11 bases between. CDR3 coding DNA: TGCGCCAGCAGCTCCCGGACAGCAACTGAAGCTTTCTTT. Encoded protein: CASSSRTATEAFF.

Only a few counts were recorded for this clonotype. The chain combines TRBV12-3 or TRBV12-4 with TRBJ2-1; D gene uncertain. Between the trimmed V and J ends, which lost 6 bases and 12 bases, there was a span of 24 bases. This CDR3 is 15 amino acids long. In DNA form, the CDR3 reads TGTGCCAGCAGCTCCCCTTCGACTGGGCTATCGGGGCAGTTCTTC. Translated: CASSSPSTGLSGQFF.

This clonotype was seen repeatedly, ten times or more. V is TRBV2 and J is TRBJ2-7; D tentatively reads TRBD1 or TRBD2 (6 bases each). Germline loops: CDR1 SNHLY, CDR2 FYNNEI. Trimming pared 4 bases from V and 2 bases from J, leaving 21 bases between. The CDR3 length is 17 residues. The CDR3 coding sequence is TGTGCCAGCAGTGGGGACGGGGGCCCCATAGAAACCTACGAGCAGTACTTC. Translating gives CASSGDGGPIETYEQYF.

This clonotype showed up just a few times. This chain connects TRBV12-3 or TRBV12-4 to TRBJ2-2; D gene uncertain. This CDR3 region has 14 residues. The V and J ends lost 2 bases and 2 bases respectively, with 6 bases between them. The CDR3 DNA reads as TGTGCCAGCAGTTTAAATTATAACACCGGGGAGCTGTTTTTT. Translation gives CASSLNYNTGELFF.

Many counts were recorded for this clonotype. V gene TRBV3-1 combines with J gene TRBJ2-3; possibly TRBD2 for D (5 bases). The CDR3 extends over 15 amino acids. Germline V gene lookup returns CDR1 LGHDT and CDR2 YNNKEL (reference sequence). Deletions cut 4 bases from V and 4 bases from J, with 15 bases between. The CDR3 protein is CASSPRVTGADTQYF. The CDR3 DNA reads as TGTGCCAGCAGCCCGCGGGTCACCGGGGCAGATACGCAGTATTTT.

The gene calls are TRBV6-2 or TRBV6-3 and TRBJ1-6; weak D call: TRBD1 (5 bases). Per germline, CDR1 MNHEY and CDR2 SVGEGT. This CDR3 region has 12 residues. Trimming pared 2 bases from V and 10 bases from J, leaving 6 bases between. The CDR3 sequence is CASSYGASPLHF. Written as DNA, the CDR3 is TGTGCCAGCAGTTACGGGGCCTCACCCCTCCACTTT.

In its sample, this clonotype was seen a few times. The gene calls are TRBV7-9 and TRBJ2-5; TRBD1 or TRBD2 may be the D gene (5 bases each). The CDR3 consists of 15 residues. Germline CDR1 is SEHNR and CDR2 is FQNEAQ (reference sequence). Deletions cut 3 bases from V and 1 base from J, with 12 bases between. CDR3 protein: CASSFQGGLQETQYF. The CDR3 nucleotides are TGTGCCAGCAGCTTTCAGGGCGGACTCCAAGAGACCCAGTACTTC.

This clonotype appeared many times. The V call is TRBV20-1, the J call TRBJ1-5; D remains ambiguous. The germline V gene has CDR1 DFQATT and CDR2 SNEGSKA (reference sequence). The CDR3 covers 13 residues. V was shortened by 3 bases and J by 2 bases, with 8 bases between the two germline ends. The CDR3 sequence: CSASRQGNQPQHF. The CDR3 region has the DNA TGCAGTGCTAGTCGGCAGGGCAATCAGCCCCAGCATTTT.

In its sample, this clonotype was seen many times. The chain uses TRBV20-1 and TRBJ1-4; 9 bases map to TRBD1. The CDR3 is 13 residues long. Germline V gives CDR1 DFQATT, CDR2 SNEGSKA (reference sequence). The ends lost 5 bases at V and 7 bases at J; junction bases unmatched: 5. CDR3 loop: CSAQGTGTEKLFF. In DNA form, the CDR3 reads TGCAGTGCTCAAGGGACAGGGACTGAAAAACTGTTTTTT.

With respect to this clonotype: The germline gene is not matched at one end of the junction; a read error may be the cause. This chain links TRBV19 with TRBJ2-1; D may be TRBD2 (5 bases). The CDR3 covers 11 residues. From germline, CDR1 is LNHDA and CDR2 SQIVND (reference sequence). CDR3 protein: CASSISDEQLF. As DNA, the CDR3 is TGTGCCAGTAGTATTAGCGATGAGCAGCTCTTC.

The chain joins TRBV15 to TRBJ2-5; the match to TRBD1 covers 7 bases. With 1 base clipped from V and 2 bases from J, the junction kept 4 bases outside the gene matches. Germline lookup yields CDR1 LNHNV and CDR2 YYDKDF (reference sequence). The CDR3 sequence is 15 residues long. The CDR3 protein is CATSRGEGQQETQYF. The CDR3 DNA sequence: TGTGCCACCAGCAGAGGAGAGGGACAGCAAGAGACCCAGTACTTC.

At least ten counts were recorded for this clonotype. The CDR3 reads CASKRYGYTF. The CDR3 DNA is TGTGCCAGCAAGCGGTATGGCTACACCTTC. This chain links TRBV28 with TRBJ1-2; D gene ambiguous. CDR3 length: 10 residues. The germline V gene has CDR1 MDHEN and CDR2 SYDVKM. The V gene lost 7 bases and the J gene lost 5 bases, with 5 bases spanning the gap.

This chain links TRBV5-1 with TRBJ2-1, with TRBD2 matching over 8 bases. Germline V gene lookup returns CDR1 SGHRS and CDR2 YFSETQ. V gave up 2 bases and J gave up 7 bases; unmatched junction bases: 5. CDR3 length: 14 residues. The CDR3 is CASSLIAGSNEQFF. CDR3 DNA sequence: TGCGCCAGCAGCTTAATAGCGGGGTCTAATGAGCAGTTCTTC.

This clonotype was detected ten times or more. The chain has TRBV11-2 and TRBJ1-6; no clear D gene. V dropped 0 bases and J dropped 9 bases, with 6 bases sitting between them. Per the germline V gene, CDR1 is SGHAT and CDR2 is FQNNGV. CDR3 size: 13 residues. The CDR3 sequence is CASSLETGSPLHF. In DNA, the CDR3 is TGTGCCAGCAGCTTAGAAACGGGTTCACCCCTCCACTTT.

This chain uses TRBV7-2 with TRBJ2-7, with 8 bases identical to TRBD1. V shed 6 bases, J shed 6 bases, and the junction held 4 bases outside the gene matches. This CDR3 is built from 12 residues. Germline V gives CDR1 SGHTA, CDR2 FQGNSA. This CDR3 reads CASSGQGFEQYF. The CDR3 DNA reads TGTGCCAGCAGTGGACAGGGTTTCGAGCAGTACTTC.

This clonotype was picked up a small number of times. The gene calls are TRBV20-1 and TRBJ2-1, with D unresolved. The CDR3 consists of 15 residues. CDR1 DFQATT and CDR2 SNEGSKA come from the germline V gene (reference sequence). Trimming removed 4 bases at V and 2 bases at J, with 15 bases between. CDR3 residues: CSANRPGGPYNEQFF. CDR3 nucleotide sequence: TGCAGTGCTAATCGACCGGGCGGCCCCTACAATGAGCAGTTCTTC.

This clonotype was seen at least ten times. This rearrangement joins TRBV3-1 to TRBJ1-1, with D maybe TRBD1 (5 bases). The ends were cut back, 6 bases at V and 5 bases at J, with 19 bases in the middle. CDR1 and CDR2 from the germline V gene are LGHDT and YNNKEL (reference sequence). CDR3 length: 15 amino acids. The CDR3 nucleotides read TGTGCCAGCAGTCTTTTCGGGGGAGTGAGAACTGAAGCTTTCTTT. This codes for CASSLFGGVRTEAFF.

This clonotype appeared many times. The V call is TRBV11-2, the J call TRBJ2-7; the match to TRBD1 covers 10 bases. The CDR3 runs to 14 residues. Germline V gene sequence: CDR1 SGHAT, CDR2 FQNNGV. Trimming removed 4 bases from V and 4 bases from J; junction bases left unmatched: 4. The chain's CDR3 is CASSSDRGRYEQYF. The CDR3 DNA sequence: TGTGCCAGCAGCTCAGACAGGGGGCGGTACGAGCAGTACTTC.

The CDR3 reads CASKDAHGYTF. As DNA, the CDR3 is TGTGCCAGCAAGGATGCGCATGGCTACACCTTC. V gene TRBV28 combines with J gene TRBJ1-2, with D unclear. Germline V gene data show CDR1 as MDHEN and CDR2 as SYDVKM. The CDR3 length is 11 residues. V shed 7 bases and J shed 6 bases, with 9 bases lying between them.

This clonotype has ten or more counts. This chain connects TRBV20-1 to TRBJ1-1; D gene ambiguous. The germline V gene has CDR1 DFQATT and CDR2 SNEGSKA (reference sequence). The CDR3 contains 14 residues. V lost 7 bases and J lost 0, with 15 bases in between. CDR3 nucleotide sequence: TGCAGTGGAGGGTCCAGCGGTATGAACACTGAAGCTTTCTTT. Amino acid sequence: CSGGSSGMNTEAFF.

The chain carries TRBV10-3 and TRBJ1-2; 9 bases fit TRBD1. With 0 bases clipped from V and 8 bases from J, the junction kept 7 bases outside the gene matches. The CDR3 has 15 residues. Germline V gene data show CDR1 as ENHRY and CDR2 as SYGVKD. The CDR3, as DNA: TGTGCCATCAGTGAGTCTTCGGGACAGGGTTACGGCTACACCTTC. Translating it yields CAISESSGQGYGYTF.

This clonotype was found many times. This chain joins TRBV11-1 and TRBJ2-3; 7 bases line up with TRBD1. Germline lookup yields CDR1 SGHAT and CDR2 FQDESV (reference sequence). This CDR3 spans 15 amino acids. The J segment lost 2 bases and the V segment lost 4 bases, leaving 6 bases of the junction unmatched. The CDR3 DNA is TGTGCCAGCAGCTCGGGGACAGTCTTCACAGATACGCAGTATTTT. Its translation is CASSSGTVFTDTQYF.

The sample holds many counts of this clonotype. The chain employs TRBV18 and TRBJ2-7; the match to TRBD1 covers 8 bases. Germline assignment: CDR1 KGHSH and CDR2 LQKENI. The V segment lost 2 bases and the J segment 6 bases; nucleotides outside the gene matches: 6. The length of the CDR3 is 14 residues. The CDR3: CASSPDRGLGEQYF. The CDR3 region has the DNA TGTGCCAGCTCACCAGACAGGGGACTTGGCGAGCAGTACTTC.

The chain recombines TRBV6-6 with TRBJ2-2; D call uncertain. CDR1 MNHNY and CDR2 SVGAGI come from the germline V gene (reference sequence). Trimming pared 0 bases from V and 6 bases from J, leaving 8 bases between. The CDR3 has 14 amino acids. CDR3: CASSYSTGPGELFF. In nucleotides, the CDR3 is TGTGCCAGCAGTTACTCGACCGGGCCCGGGGAGCTGTTTTTT.

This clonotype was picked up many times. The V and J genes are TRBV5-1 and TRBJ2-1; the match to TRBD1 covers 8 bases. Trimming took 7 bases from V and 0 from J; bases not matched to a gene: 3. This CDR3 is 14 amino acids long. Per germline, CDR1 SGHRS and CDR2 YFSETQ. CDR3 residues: CASDRGNSYNEQFF. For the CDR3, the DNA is TGCGCCAGCGACAGGGGAAACTCCTACAATGAGCAGTTCTTC.

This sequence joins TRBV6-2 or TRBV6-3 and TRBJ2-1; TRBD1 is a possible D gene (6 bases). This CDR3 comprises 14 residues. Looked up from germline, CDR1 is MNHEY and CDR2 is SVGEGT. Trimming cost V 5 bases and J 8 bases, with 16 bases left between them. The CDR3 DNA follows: TGTGCCAGCAGTGACACAGGGAAACGGGATGAGCAGTTCTTC. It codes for CASSDTGKRDEQFF.

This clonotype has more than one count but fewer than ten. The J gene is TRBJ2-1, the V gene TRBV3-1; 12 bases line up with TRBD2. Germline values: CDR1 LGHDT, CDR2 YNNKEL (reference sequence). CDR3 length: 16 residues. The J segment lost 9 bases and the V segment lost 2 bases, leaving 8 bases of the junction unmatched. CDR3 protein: CASSQRLAGAVTEQFF. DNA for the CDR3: TGTGCCAGCAGCCAAAGACTAGCGGGAGCTGTTACTGAGCAGTTCTTC.